This entry describes one T cell receptor beta chain. Antigen specificity is unknown. The record originates from a study of type 1 regulatory T cells. Whole-study findings and limits: Compared with non-type 1 regulatory T cells, type 1 regulatory T cells showed a more restricted TCR repertoire.

Trimming removed 4 bases from V and 2 bases from J; junction bases left unmatched: 5. CDR3 length: 15 residues. Germline CDR1 is SGHVS and CDR2 is FQNEAQ. TCRdb ran MiXCR on the reads and lists one entry per CDR3 protein. The sample has tens of thousands of distinct CDR3 sequences; less than 25% are singletons. The sample consisted of cultured type 1 regulatory T (Tr1) cells, either the whole culture or a sorted fraction (not recorded which). This receptor was identified in a human donor in good health. The V call is TRBV7-8, the J call TRBJ2-1, with TRBD2 matching over 7 bases. Here the CDR3 DNA reads TGTGCCAGCAGCTCTGAGAGCGGGGCCTACAATGAGCAGTTCTTC. It codes for CASSSESGAYNEQFF.